This passage covers 29 T cell receptor beta chains from one sample sequenced in a study of blood T cell repertoires in COVID-19. The assay was immunoSEQ multiplex PCR, and TCRdb's table has in-frame clones only and misses some. The table lists 240,000 or so clones, approximately 83% of them singletons. The specimen was peripheral blood. These receptors came from a man aged 30-40 years who had recovered from COVID-19.

This clone came up many times. The V call is TRBV5-1, the J call TRBJ1-2, with TRBD1 as a possible D gene (6 bases). Germline loops: CDR1 SGHRS, CDR2 YFSETQ. Trimming shortened V by 4 bases and J by 4 bases, and 17 bases separated the two germline ends. The CDR3 sequence is 15 residues long. This chain's CDR3 is CASSKSEGGTYGYTF. CDR3 DNA: TGCGCCAGCAGCAAATCTGAGGGGGGGACCTATGGCTACACCTTC.

The CDR3 coding sequence is TGTGCCAGTGGAAACAGAAATCAGCCCCAGCATTTT. This translates into CASGNRNQPQHF. The chain combines TRBV19 with TRBJ1-5; D remains ambiguous. The germline V gene has CDR1 LNHDA and CDR2 SQIVND (reference sequence). The CDR3 is 12 residues long. V shed 8 bases and J shed 4 bases, with 9 bases lying between them.

This rearrangement joins TRBV5-1 to TRBJ1-1; D gene unclear. CDR3 length: 14 amino acids. The germline CDR1 and CDR2 sequences are SGHRS and YFSETQ. The V end lost 0 bases, the J end lost 7 bases, and 13 bases lay between the germline ends. DNA for the CDR3: TGCGCCAGCAGCTTGGCAGTGGAGGGCGGTGAAGCTTTCTTT. It codes for CASSLAVEGGEAFF.

This clone was detected once. The rearrangement uses TRBV5-1 and TRBJ2-4; D perhaps matches TRBD1 (6 bases). Germline CDR1 is SGHRS and CDR2 is YFSETQ. The CDR3 runs 16 residues. V dropped 0 bases and J dropped 0 bases, with 10 bases sitting between them. The CDR3 DNA reads TGCGCCAGCAGCTTGGGGGACACCGTAGCCAAAAACATTCAGTACTTC. It specifies CASSLGDTVAKNIQYF.

V is TRBV7-8 and J is TRBJ2-1; TRBD2 matches 13 bases. Per the germline V gene, CDR1 is SGHVS and CDR2 is FQNEAQ. CDR3 length equals 13 residues. The J segment lost 15 bases and the V segment lost 5 bases, leaving 7 bases of the junction unmatched. The CDR3 sequence: CASSITSGGAPFF. Here the CDR3 DNA reads TGTGCCAGCAGCATAACTAGCGGGGGGGCCCCGTTCTTC.

The chain employs TRBV3-1 (or the pseudogene TRBV3-2) and TRBJ1-1; D is ambiguous. Trimming stripped 4 bases from V and 3 bases from J, with 9 bases between. The CDR3 runs 13 residues. The germline V gene has CDR1 LGHDT and CDR2 YNNKEL (reference sequence). The CDR3 DNA reads TGTGCCAGCAGCCGGACTTTCGACACTGAAGCTTTCTTT. The encoded protein is CASSRTFDTEAFF.

Concerning this clone: Other DNA sequences from this sample encode an identical CDR3 as well. This chain joins TRBV5-1 and TRBJ1-3; a possible D gene is TRBD1 (5 bases). The V and J ends lost 2 bases and 0 bases respectively, with 9 bases between them. The CDR3 is 15 residues long. Germline CDR1 reads SGHRS; CDR2 reads YFSETQ. The CDR3 spells CASSLRQGSGNTIYF. In DNA, the CDR3 is TGCGCCAGCAGCTTACGCCAGGGCTCTGGAAACACCATATATTTT.

Only a few counts were recorded for this clone. The chain has TRBV19 and TRBJ1-5, with 9 positions matching TRBD1. CDR3 length equals 15 residues. From germline, CDR1 is LNHDA and CDR2 SQIVND (reference sequence). The V gene end was trimmed by 4 bases and the J gene end by 4 bases; junction bases not matched to a gene: 5. CDR3 protein: CASSRYGQGNQPQHF. CDR3 sequence (DNA): TGTGCCAGTAGTAGGTACGGACAGGGGAATCAGCCCCAGCATTTT.

The chain uses TRBV21-1 and TRBJ2-1; TRBD2 is taken as the D call from the table, unchecked against the DNA. TRBV21-1 is classified as a pseudogene. This CDR3 contains 16 residues. The CDR3: CASNPLGRGGYNEQFF. CDR3 nucleotides: TGTGCCAGCAACCCCTTGGGGCGGGGGGGTTACAATGAGCAGTTCTTC.

V usage is TRBV6-5 and J usage is TRBJ2-5; possible D gene TRBD2, 6 bases. Germline V gene data show CDR1 as MNHEY and CDR2 as SVGAGI. With 8 bases removed from V and 4 bases from J, the gap between germline ends came to 14 bases. The CDR3 spans 13 residues. The CDR3 loop reads CASGFVGGETQYF. In DNA form, the CDR3 reads TGTGCCAGCGGATTTGTCGGGGGAGAGACCCAGTACTTC.

The gene calls are TRBV5-4 and TRBJ2-2; 8 bases map to TRBD1. This CDR3 has 15 amino acids. The V gene's germline CDR1 is SGHNT and CDR2 YYREEE (reference sequence). J was trimmed by 4 bases and V by 2 bases; bases with no gene match: 4. In DNA, the CDR3 is TGTGCCAGCAGCTTAGGACAGGGATCCACCGGGGAGCTGTTTTTT. Residues: CASSLGQGSTGELFF. The complete variable domain, with remaining parts taken from reference TRBV5-4 and TRBJ2-2, reads ETGVTQSPTHLIKTRGQQVTLRCSSQSGHNTVSWYQQALGQGPQFIFQYYREEENGRGNFPPRFSGLQFPNYSSELNVNALELDDSALYLCASSLGQGSTGELFFGEGSRLTVL.

The V gene is TRBV7-9, the J gene TRBJ2-2; TRBD2 agrees at 10 bases. Germline V gives CDR1 SEHNR, CDR2 FQNEAQ (reference sequence). This CDR3 is 18 amino acids long. V was clipped by 1 base and J by 3 bases; unmatched bases: 8. CDR3 protein: CASSLDPTSGAYTGELFF. In nucleotides, the CDR3 is TGTGCCAGCAGCTTAGACCCTACTAGCGGGGCTTACACCGGGGAGCTGTTTTTT. Filled out from reference TRBV7-9 and TRBJ2-2, the complete variable domain reads DTGVSQNPRHKITKRGQNVTFRCDPISEHNRLYWYRQTLGQGPEFLTYFQNEAQLEKSRLLSDRFSAERPKGSFSTLEIQRTEQGDSAMYLCASSLDPTSGAYTGELFFGEGSRLTVL.

The chain has TRBV21-1 and TRBJ1-4. TRBV21-1 is listed as a pseudogene. CDR3 length equals 18 residues. CDR3 region: CASSKGYKQARGWEKLFF. The CDR3 DNA is TGTGCCAGCAGCAAAGGGTATAAGCAGGCGCGGGGTTGGGAAAAACTGTTTTTT.

The chain has TRBV7-6 and TRBJ1-2; tentative D call: TRBD1 (5 bases). This CDR3 contains 14 residues. V shed 5 bases and J shed 5 bases, with 15 bases lying between them. Germline V gene data show CDR1 as SGHVS and CDR2 as FNYEAQ. In nucleotides, the CDR3 is TGTGCCAGCAGCCGAGATGGGGGGGGATATGGCTACACCTTC. Protein: CASSRDGGGYGYTF.

The chain uses TRBV28 and TRBJ2-7; D is possibly TRBD1 (5 bases). With 5 bases removed from V and 7 bases from J, the gap between germline ends came to 15 bases. The CDR3 contains 13 residues. Germline loops: CDR1 MDHEN, CDR2 SYDVKM. The CDR3 bases are TGTGCCAGCAGTACTTTTGACAGAGTGGAGCAGTACGTC. Translating gives CASSTFDRVEQYV.

The J gene is TRBJ1-1, the V gene TRBV5-6; the D is unclear. This CDR3 comprises 17 residues. CDR1 SGHDT and CDR2 YYEEEE come from the germline V gene. Trimming left V 4 bases short and J 0 bases short, with 19 bases between. The CDR3 region is CASSQQPRHRLNTEAFF. CDR3 bases: TGTGCCAGCAGCCAACAACCGAGACACCGACTGAACACTGAAGCTTTCTTT.

The rearrangement uses TRBV7-2 and TRBJ1-4; 12 bases are shared with TRBD1. The CDR3 covers 16 residues. Germline trimming cut 5 bases from V and 13 bases from J; bases unmatched to any gene: 14. Per germline, CDR1 SGHTA and CDR2 FQGNSA. The CDR3 sequence is CASSESPGQGAGGLFF. As DNA, the CDR3 is TGTGCCAGCAGCGAGTCCCCGGGACAGGGGGCCGGTGGACTGTTTTTT.

The chain employs TRBV7-9 and TRBJ2-3; 7 nucleotides agree with TRBD2. V was pared by 2 bases and J by 1 base, with 6 bases of the junction left unmatched. The CDR3 is made up of 16 amino acids. Germline-derived CDR1 and CDR2 are SEHNR and FQNEAQ (reference sequence). The CDR3: CASSLWGGGRTDTQYF. The CDR3 DNA sequence: TGTGCCAGCAGCTTATGGGGGGGAGGGCGCACAGATACGCAGTATTTT.

The genes are TRBV7-9 and TRBJ1-4; 7 bases line up with TRBD1. CDR3 length: 15 amino acids. Germline CDR1 and CDR2: SEHNR and FQNEAQ (reference sequence). After removal of 4 bases from V and 5 bases from J, the junction contained 7 bases not matched to a gene. The CDR3 DNA follows: TGTGCCAGCAGCTCCACAGGGGTCCTCAATGAAAAACTGTTTTTT. It is translated as CASSSTGVLNEKLFF.

The rearrangement joins TRBV28 to TRBJ2-5; 8 bases line up with TRBD1. Germline V gene sequence: CDR1 MDHEN, CDR2 SYDVKM. V lost 2 bases to trimming and J lost 2 bases; unmatched junction nucleotides: 10. The CDR3 has 17 amino acids. The CDR3 spells CASSLNLVDRAQETQYF. CDR3 coding DNA: TGTGCCAGCAGTTTAAATCTAGTGGACAGGGCACAAGAGACCCAGTACTTC.

The chain uses TRBV3-1 (or the pseudogene TRBV3-2) and TRBJ1-5; no definite D call. The CDR3 extends over 14 amino acids. V shed 0 bases and J shed 4 bases, with 7 bases lying between them. The V gene's germline CDR1 is LGHDT and CDR2 YNNKEL (reference sequence). The CDR3 region is CASSQDEFNQPQHF. CDR3 nucleotide sequence: TGTGCCAGCAGCCAAGATGAGTTTAATCAGCCCCAGCATTTT.

This clone was detected only a few times. V gene TRBV28 combines with J gene TRBJ2-7; 8 nucleotides agree with TRBD1. With 4 bases clipped from V and 7 bases from J, the junction kept 9 bases outside the gene matches. Looked up from germline, CDR1 is MDHEN and CDR2 is SYDVKM. This CDR3 is 14 amino acids long. The CDR3 DNA sequence: TGTGCCAGCAGTTACCCGGGACAGGCTTGGGAGCAGTACGTC. This encodes CASSYPGQAWEQYV.

The J gene is TRBJ2-2, the V gene TRBV28, with 7 positions matching TRBD1. There are 15 residues in the CDR3. Trimming took 9 bases from V and 5 from J; bases not matched to a gene: 12. Germline-derived CDR1 and CDR2 are MDHEN and SYDVKM. The CDR3 nucleotides are TGTGCCAGTTCCACGCCGACAGGGCGGACCGGGGAGCTGTTTTTT. This translates into CASSTPTGRTGELFF. Full variable domain (rest looked up from reference TRBV28 and TRBJ2-2): DVKVTQSSRYLVKRTGEKVFLECVQDMDHENMFWYRQDPGLGLRLIYFSYDVKMKEKGDIPEGYSVSREKKERFSLILESASTNQTSMYLCASSTPTGRTGELFFGEGSRLTVL.

This clone was seen more than once but under ten times. In nucleotides, the CDR3 is TGTGCCAGCAAAACTGGCAAAGGGAGGAGACTGATCTACGAGCAGTACTTC. Encoded protein: CASKTGKGRRLIYEQYF. The gene calls are TRBV2 and TRBJ2-7; D is perhaps TRBD2 (6 bases). Deletions cut 7 bases from V and 3 bases from J, with 25 bases between. The CDR3 covers 17 residues. Germline V CDR1 and CDR2: SNHLY, FYNNEI.

The chain uses TRBV7-2 and TRBJ2-7, with TRBD2 as a possible D gene (6 bases). The germline gives CDR1 SGHTA, CDR2 FQGNSA. The CDR3 is 14 amino acids. V lost 2 bases to trimming and J lost 3 bases, with 11 bases between them. The chain's CDR3 is CASSLLRRDYEQYF. CDR3 nucleotides: TGTGCCAGCAGCTTACTGAGGAGGGACTACGAGCAGTACTTC. Combining the CDR3 with reference TRBV7-2 and TRBJ2-7 gives the whole variable domain GAGVSQSPSNKVTEKGKDVELRCDPISGHTALYWYRQSLGQGLEFLIYFQGNSAPDKSGLPSDRFSAERTGGSVSTLTIQRTQQEDSAVYLCASSLLRRDYEQYFGPGTRLTVT.

This clone was counted only a few times. This chain links TRBV15 with TRBJ1-1; the match to TRBD1 covers 9 bases. The CDR3 runs 14 residues. V shed 5 bases and J 3 bases; nucleotides not matched to a gene: 4. Per germline, CDR1 LNHNV and CDR2 YYDKDF (reference sequence). The CDR3 sequence: CATSGQGRYTEAFF. CDR3 DNA: TGTGCCACCAGCGGACAGGGGAGGTACACTGAAGCTTTCTTT.

The rearrangement links TRBV28 to TRBJ2-2; D gene ambiguous. The CDR3 is 15 residues long. V was shortened by 5 bases and J by 1 base, with 11 bases between the two germline ends. Germline V lookup: CDR1 MDHEN, CDR2 SYDVKM. CDR3 DNA sequence: TGTGCCAGCAGTCGTCGCCGACAGAACACCGGGGAGCTGTTTTTT. Protein product: CASSRRRQNTGELFF.

The genes are TRBV10-3 and TRBJ1-1; D uncertain. The germline V gene encodes CDR1 ENHRY and CDR2 SYGVKD. The CDR3 runs 11 residues. The V end lost 5 bases, the J end lost 3 bases, and 4 bases lay between the germline ends. The CDR3 nucleotides are TGTGCCATCAGTCGGGACACTGAAGCTTTCTTT. Protein sequence: CAISRDTEAFF.

This chain links TRBV7-2 with TRBJ1-1, with D possibly being TRBD1 (6 bases). The CDR3 is 15 residues long. With 0 bases removed from V and 7 bases from J, the gap between germline ends came to 15 bases. The V gene's germline CDR1 is SGHTA and CDR2 FQGNSA. CDR3 sequence: CASSLAAGTPFEAFF. The CDR3 coding sequence is TGTGCCAGCAGCTTAGCGGCCGGGACACCATTTGAAGCTTTCTTT.